Listed below are T cell receptor beta chains from one sample, sequenced in a study of cytomegalovirus exposure and HLA in healthy donors. Method: immunoSEQ multiplex PCR; TCRdb's copy keeps in-frame clones and lacks some. Of about 180,000 clones listed, less than 85% are singletons. The source material was PBMCs. The origin of the receptors is a man aged 18 to 30 in good health and CMV-seropositive. Both conserved end residues are part of each CDR3. The D gene is left open where the match is weak. Clone size is shown for a subset of rows, as once, few, many or a class of expanded clone.

CDR3aa: CASSSPRRGKQPQHF; CDR3nt: TGTGCCAGCAGTTCCCCGAGGAGGGGCAAACAGCCCCAGCATTTT; d_gene: -; v_gene: TRBV28; abundance: -; j_gene: TRBJ1-5
CDR3aa: CSVIAGEGTDTQYF; CDR3nt: TGCAGCGTTATAGCGGGAGAGGGCACAGATACGCAGTATTTT; d_gene: TRBD2; v_gene: TRBV29-1; abundance: few; j_gene: TRBJ2-3
CDR3aa: CASSLTPRETQYF; CDR3nt: TGTGCCAGCAGCTTAACACCGAGGGAGACCCAGTACTTC; d_gene: -; v_gene: TRBV7-9; abundance: -; j_gene: TRBJ2-5
CDR3aa: CASSPYSTAYSGNTIYF; CDR3nt: TGTGCCAGCAGTCCATACTCTACAGCTTACTCTGGAAACACCATATATTTT; d_gene: -; v_gene: TRBV28; abundance: -; j_gene: TRBJ1-3
CDR3aa: CASSLGRVGYGYTF; CDR3nt: TGTGCCAGCAGCTTGGGGAGGGTCGGCTATGGCTACACCTTC; d_gene: -; v_gene: TRBV5-6; abundance: once; j_gene: TRBJ1-2
CDR3aa: CASSFLQGYYEQYF; CDR3nt: TGTGCCAGCAGTTTCCTACAGGGGTACTACGAGCAGTACTTC; d_gene: TRBD1; v_gene: TRBV28; abundance: once; j_gene: TRBJ2-7
CDR3aa: CASSLVGARTEAFF; CDR3nt: TGTGCCAGCAGTTTAGTGGGGGCGCGGACTGAAGCTTTCTTT; d_gene: -; v_gene: TRBV28; abundance: -; j_gene: TRBJ1-1
CDR3aa: CASSLKRGARNEQFF; CDR3nt: TGTGCCAGCAGCTTAAAGCGGGGGGCTCGGAATGAGCAGTTCTTC; d_gene: TRBD2; v_gene: TRBV5-4; abundance: once; j_gene: TRBJ2-1
CDR3aa: CASSLAPGQGARSHEQYF; CDR3nt: TGTGCCAGCAGCTTAGCTCCGGGACAGGGGGCGCGTAGCCACGAGCAGTACTTC; d_gene: TRBD1; v_gene: TRBV7-9; abundance: -; j_gene: TRBJ2-7
CDR3aa: CASSLGTSGTDEQFF; CDR3nt: TGTGCCAGCAGCTTAGGGACTAGCGGGACAGATGAGCAGTTCTTC; d_gene: TRBD2; v_gene: TRBV11-3; abundance: few; j_gene: TRBJ2-1
CDR3aa: CASSRGVATDTQYF; CDR3nt: TGTGCCAGCAGCCGGGGGGTAGCCACAGATACGCAGTATTTT; d_gene: TRBD2; v_gene: TRBV11-3; abundance: -; j_gene: TRBJ2-3
CDR3aa: CASKWSGDQETQYF; CDR3nt: TGTGCCAGCAAATGGTCGGGGGACCAAGAGACCCAGTACTTC; d_gene: -; v_gene: TRBV2; abundance: -; j_gene: TRBJ2-5
CDR3aa: CASSSDRVYNEQFF; CDR3nt: TGTGCCAGCAGCTCAGACAGGGTCTACAATGAGCAGTTCTTC; d_gene: TRBD1; v_gene: TRBV28; abundance: -; j_gene: TRBJ2-1
CDR3aa: CASSLDLRGYTF; CDR3nt: TGTGCCAGCAGCTTAGACTTGAGGGGCTACACCTTC; d_gene: -; v_gene: TRBV5-8; abundance: -; j_gene: TRBJ1-2
CDR3aa: CASSEGYSGTQYF; CDR3nt: TGTGCCAGCAGTGAAGGGTACAGCGGCACGCAGTATTTT; d_gene: -; v_gene: TRBV2; abundance: -; j_gene: TRBJ2-3
CDR3aa: CASSRQGVLSQPQHF; CDR3nt: TGTGCCAGCAGCCGACAGGGGGTGCTCTCCCAGCCCCAGCATTTT; d_gene: TRBD1; v_gene: TRBV2; abundance: -; j_gene: TRBJ1-5
CDR3aa: CASSSTGVDGYTF; CDR3nt: TGCGCCAGCAGCTCGACAGGGGTAGATGGCTACACCTTC; d_gene: TRBD1; v_gene: TRBV5-1; abundance: -; j_gene: TRBJ1-2
CDR3aa: CASSLQRVALGTGVGETQYF; CDR3nt: TGTGCCAGCAGTTTACAGCGGGTCGCTCTGGGGACAGGGGTGGGGGAGACCCAGTACTTC; d_gene: TRBD1; v_gene: TRBV27; abundance: -; j_gene: TRBJ2-5
CDR3aa: CASSSYGDEAFF; CDR3nt: TGTGCCAGCAGCTCCTACGGAGATGAAGCTTTCTTT; d_gene: -; v_gene: TRBV11-3; abundance: few; j_gene: TRBJ1-1
CDR3aa: CASSSDRGLDEQYF; CDR3nt: TGTGCCAGCAGCTCGGACAGGGGACTGGACGAGCAGTACTTC; d_gene: TRBD1; v_gene: TRBV7-9; abundance: -; j_gene: TRBJ2-7
CDR3aa: CAWNPSSYNEQFF; CDR3nt: TGTGCCTGGAACCCGAGCTCCTACAATGAGCAGTTCTTC; d_gene: -; v_gene: TRBV30; abundance: -; j_gene: TRBJ2-1
CDR3aa: CASSQRSGGTYGYTF; CDR3nt: TGTGCCAGCAGCCAAAGGTCCGGGGGTACCTATGGCTACACCTTC; d_gene: -; v_gene: TRBV14; abundance: -; j_gene: TRBJ1-2
CDR3aa: CASSRETEAFF; CDR3nt: TGTGCCAGCAGTCGCGAGACTGAAGCTTTCTTT; d_gene: -; v_gene: TRBV2; abundance: -; j_gene: TRBJ1-1
CDR3aa: CASRGEGLYGYTF; CDR3nt: TGTGCCAGCAGGGGGGAGGGGCTCTATGGCTACACCTTC; d_gene: -; v_gene: TRBV2; abundance: -; j_gene: TRBJ1-2
CDR3aa: CASTPAPRGHGYTF; CDR3nt: TGTGCCAGCACCCCCGCTCCCAGGGGGCATGGCTACACCTTC; d_gene: TRBD1; v_gene: TRBV28; abundance: once; j_gene: TRBJ1-2
CDR3aa: CASSVDSDTEAFF; CDR3nt: TGTGCCAGCAGCGTGGACAGTGACACTGAAGCTTTCTTT; d_gene: -; v_gene: TRBV7-3; abundance: -; j_gene: TRBJ1-1
CDR3aa: CASSLSKGGNTGELFF; CDR3nt: TGTGCCAGCAGTTTATCGAAGGGAGGGAACACCGGGGAGCTGTTTTTT; d_gene: -; v_gene: TRBV27; abundance: -; j_gene: TRBJ2-2
CDR3aa: CASSRLAYGNEQFF; CDR3nt: TGTGCCAGCAGCCGACTAGCTTATGGAAATGAGCAGTTCTTC; d_gene: TRBD2; v_gene: TRBV6-5; abundance: -; j_gene: TRBJ2-1
CDR3aa: CASSENPGSGNQPQHF; CDR3nt: TGTGCCAGCAGTGAAAATCCAGGGTCTGGCAATCAGCCCCAGCATTTT; d_gene: -; v_gene: TRBV6-1; abundance: -; j_gene: TRBJ1-5
CDR3aa: CASSLSMTGKTYEQYF; CDR3nt: TGTGCCAGCAGTTTATCGATGACAGGGAAGACCTACGAGCAGTACTTC; d_gene: TRBD1; v_gene: TRBV27; abundance: -; j_gene: TRBJ2-7
CDR3aa: CASQFDSYGYTF; CDR3nt: TGTGCCAGCCAATTTGACAGCTATGGCTACACCTTC; d_gene: -; v_gene: TRBV2; abundance: -; j_gene: TRBJ1-2
CDR3aa: CASSSGERYEQYF; CDR3nt: TGTGCCAGCAGCAGTGGGGAGCGATACGAGCAGTACTTC; d_gene: -; v_gene: TRBV11-2; abundance: -; j_gene: TRBJ2-7
CDR3aa: CSVASGVGNTIYF; CDR3nt: TGCAGCGTTGCTTCAGGGGTTGGAAACACCATATATTTT; d_gene: -; v_gene: TRBV29-1; abundance: -; j_gene: TRBJ1-3
CDR3aa: CAWSVGQPNTEAFF; CDR3nt: TGTGCCTGGAGTGTAGGACAGCCGAACACTGAAGCTTTCTTT; d_gene: -; v_gene: TRBV30; abundance: -; j_gene: TRBJ1-1
CDR3aa: CASSLTGTEQFF; CDR3nt: TGTGCCAGCAGCTTGACAGGTACTGAGCAGTTCTTC; d_gene: -; v_gene: TRBV7-9; abundance: -; j_gene: TRBJ2-1
CDR3aa: CASSPLLARSSYEQYF; CDR3nt: TGTGCCAGCAGTCCACTACTAGCGAGGAGCTCCTACGAGCAGTACTTC; d_gene: TRBD2; v_gene: TRBV28; abundance: -; j_gene: TRBJ2-7
CDR3aa: CASSLQGPRGNTIYF; CDR3nt: TGTGCCAGCAGCCTACAGGGGCCCAGGGGAAACACCATATATTTT; d_gene: TRBD1; v_gene: TRBV27; abundance: -; j_gene: TRBJ1-3
CDR3aa: CASSSLAGAKETQYF; CDR3nt: TGTGCCAGCAGCTCCCTAGCGGGAGCAAAAGAGACCCAGTACTTC; d_gene: TRBD2; v_gene: TRBV7-9; abundance: few; j_gene: TRBJ2-5
CDR3aa: CAWSERAAYEQYF; CDR3nt: TGTGCCTGGAGCGAAAGAGCGGCCTACGAGCAGTACTTC; d_gene: -; v_gene: TRBV30; abundance: -; j_gene: TRBJ2-7
CDR3aa: CASSQSGLAGEGAYEQYF; CDR3nt: TGTGCCAGCAGCCAATCTGGACTAGCGGGAGAAGGGGCCTACGAGCAGTACTTC; d_gene: TRBD2; v_gene: TRBV4-2; abundance: once; j_gene: TRBJ2-7
CDR3aa: CASSDRDRGEEKLFF; CDR3nt: TGCGCCAGCAGCGACCGGGACAGGGGAGAAGAAAAACTGTTTTTT; d_gene: TRBD1; v_gene: TRBV5-1; abundance: -; j_gene: TRBJ1-4
CDR3aa: CASSLPQGNEQFF; CDR3nt: TGTGCCAGCAGTTTACCGCAGGGCAATGAGCAGTTCTTC; d_gene: -; v_gene: TRBV28; abundance: -; j_gene: TRBJ2-1
CDR3aa: CASSPGTGNTGELFF; CDR3nt: TGCGCCAGCAGCCCAGGGACTGGAAACACCGGGGAGCTGTTTTTT; d_gene: -; v_gene: TRBV4-1; abundance: -; j_gene: TRBJ2-2
CDR3aa: CASSLFRLAGDNEQYF; CDR3nt: TGTGCCAGCAGTTTATTCCGGCTAGCGGGAGACAACGAGCAGTACTTC; d_gene: TRBD2; v_gene: TRBV27; abundance: -; j_gene: TRBJ2-7